Listed here is a single T cell receptor (beta chain). As originally analysed: Estimated nucleated cell counts came from reference gene primer amplification. Repertoires were generated with immunoSEQ multiplex PCR, while TCRdb's copy carries only in-frame clones and drops some. That table supplies the V and J calls and clone size; D and trimming were determined from the DNA. The sample shows 200,000 to 250,000 clones, over 75% of them seen only once. This sample is part of a study of blood T cell repertoires in COVID-19. For the study at large: Material from acute and convalescent COVID-19 was sourced from the United States, Italy and Spain. Sources were T cells, B-cell-depleted T cells, or PBMCs; the material itself was cDNA or gDNA.

The V and J ends lost 3 bases and 6 bases respectively, with 11 bases between them. The CDR3 covers 13 residues. From germline, CDR1 is SGHTA and CDR2 FQGTGA. The receptor comes from a woman aged 35 to 49 with acute or convalescent COVID-19. The chain links TRBV7-3 to TRBJ1-1, with D perhaps TRBD1 (6 bases). Source material: peripheral blood. CDR3: CASSFRGGAEAFF. The CDR3 DNA follows: TGTGCCAGCAGCTTCAGGGGTGGGGCTGAAGCTTTCTTT.